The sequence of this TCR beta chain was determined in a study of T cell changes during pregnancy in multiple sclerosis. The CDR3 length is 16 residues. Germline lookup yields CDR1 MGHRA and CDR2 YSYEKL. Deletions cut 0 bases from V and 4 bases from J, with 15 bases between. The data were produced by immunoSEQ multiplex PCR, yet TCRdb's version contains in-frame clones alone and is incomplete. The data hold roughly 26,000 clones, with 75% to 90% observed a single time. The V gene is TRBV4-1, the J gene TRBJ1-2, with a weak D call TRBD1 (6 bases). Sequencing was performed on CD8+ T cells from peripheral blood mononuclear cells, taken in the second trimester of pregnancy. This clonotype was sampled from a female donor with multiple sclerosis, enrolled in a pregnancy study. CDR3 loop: CASSQDPSGGPYGYTF. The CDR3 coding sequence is TGCGCCAGCAGCCAAGACCCATCGGGGGGGCCCTATGGCTACACCTTC.